This T cell receptor (beta chain) was obtained from a study of metastatic and nonmetastatic thyroid tumors. Authors' data handling: CDR3 was compared across clinicopathological groups, and the resulting differences were used to build a distant-metastasis classifier for papillary thyroid cancer. TCRdb recomputed clones from the PCR reads via MiXCR. Clone size and V and J calls follow TCRdb, not the original study. The table records 91,000 or so clones, about 13% of them present only once. This clone has at least ten counts. None of the patients had undergone any treatment ahead of thyroid surgery. This CDR3 is built from 15 residues. Germline CDR1 is SEHNR and CDR2 is FQNEAQ (reference sequence). Trimming cost V 3 bases and J 2 bases, with 14 bases left between them.

Input material: blood. The rearrangement uses TRBV7-9 and TRBJ2-7, with a tentative D call TRBD2 (6 bases). The clonotype originates from a female donor with papillary thyroid cancer or a benign thyroid nodule (not recorded which). Some clones in this sample may be carry-over from other donors' samples. In nucleotides, the CDR3 is TGTGCCAGCAGCTTTCTTCCAACGGGGGCCTACGAGCAGTACTTC. It translates to CASSFLPTGAYEQYF.